These 7 T cell receptor beta chains were sequenced from one sample in a study of early T cells in non-severe SARS-CoV-2 infection. TCRdb re-derived calls from the 5' RACE reads in MiXCR, one entry per CDR3 protein. Of around 30,000 distinct CDR3 sequences in the sample, 5.5% to 7.5% were seen once. Sequences were obtained from whole blood. The receptors were sampled from an adult who was a healthcare worker with PCR-confirmed SARS-CoV-2 infection or an uninfected control (not recorded which).

This clonotype has ten or more counts. This sequence joins TRBV5-6 and TRBJ1-2; a possible D gene is TRBD1 (5 bases). CDR3 length: 14 amino acids. CDR1 and CDR2 (germline): SGHDT, YYEEEE. The V and J ends lost 4 bases and 4 bases respectively, with 14 bases between them. CDR3 coding DNA: TGTGCCAGCAGCCCGCCCACCGGGGGCTATGGCTACACCTTC. Its protein product is CASSPPTGGYGYTF. Complete variable domain (other parts from reference TRBV5-6 and TRBJ1-2): DAGVTQSPTHLIKTRGQQVTLRCSPKSGHDTVSWYQQALGQGPQFIFQYYEEEERQRGNFPDRFSGHQFPNYSSELNVNALLLGDSALYLCASSPPTGGYGYTFGSGTRLTVV.

The V and J genes are TRBV30 and TRBJ2-1; D is unresolved. V was pared by 3 bases and J by 0 bases, with 12 bases between. The CDR3 spans 15 residues. CDR1 is GTSNPN and CDR2 is SVGIG in the germline V gene (reference sequence). CDR3 amino acids: CAWSGSLRSYNEQFF. DNA of the CDR3: TGTGCCTGGAGCGGCAGCTTGCGCTCCTACAATGAGCAGTTCTTC.

In this sample, this clonotype turned up many times. The CDR3: CASSPSAAVVPYF. CDR3 nucleotide sequence: TGTGCCAGCTCACCGTCGGCAGCGGTTGTGCCGTACTTC. The chain couples TRBV18 to TRBJ2-7; D may be TRBD2 (5 bases). Germline CDR1 KGHSH, CDR2 LQKENI. The germline V and J ends were trimmed by 3 bases and 12 bases, with 18 bases remaining between them. The CDR3 covers 13 residues. Together with reference TRBV18 and TRBJ2-7, the CDR3 gives the full variable domain: NAGVMQNPRHLVRRRGQEARLRCSPMKGHSHVYWYRQLPEEGLKFMVYLQKENIIDESGMPKERFSAEFPKEGPSILRIQQVVRGDSAAYFCASSPSAAVVPYFGPGTRLTVT.

This clonotype was detected ten times or more. CDR3 protein: CASSQGVGGNQETQYF. The CDR3 DNA follows: TGCGCCAGCAGCCAAGGGGTTGGCGGAAACCAAGAGACCCAGTACTTC. The chain employs TRBV4-1 and TRBJ2-5; no firm D call. V lost 1 base to trimming and J lost 0 bases, with 12 bases between them. Germline V lookup: CDR1 MGHRA, CDR2 YSYEKL. CDR3 length: 16 amino acids.

The rearrangement joins TRBV20-1 to TRBJ1-3; 9 nucleotides align to TRBD1. With 2 bases clipped from V and 6 bases from J, the junction kept 5 bases outside the gene matches. This CDR3 contains 14 residues. Germline V CDR1 and CDR2: DFQATT, SNEGSKA (reference sequence). The CDR3 coding sequence is TGCAGTGCTAGATACGGGACAGGGCAAAACACCATATATTTT. Protein: CSARYGTGQNTIYF.

This clonotype came up many times. V is TRBV29-1 and J is TRBJ1-5; the D gene is possibly TRBD1 (6 bases). V lost 1 base and J lost 6, with 19 bases in between. Germline V gene sequence: CDR1 SQVTM, CDR2 ANQGSEA. The CDR3 is 16 amino acids. The CDR3 DNA is TGCAGCGTTGAAGTGCCAGACACCCTGGGGGCTCAGCCCCAGCATTTT. The encoded protein is CSVEVPDTLGAQPQHF.

Only a few counts were recorded for this clonotype. The rearrangement joins TRBV5-1 to TRBJ1-1, with D uncertain. The length of the CDR3 is 15 residues. V shed 4 bases and J shed 1 base, with 14 bases lying between them. CDR1 and CDR2 (germline): SGHRS, YFSETQ. This chain's CDR3 is CASSLTPTGNTEAFF. The DNA of the CDR3 is TGCGCCAGCAGCCTAACGCCGACGGGGAACACTGAAGCTTTCTTT.